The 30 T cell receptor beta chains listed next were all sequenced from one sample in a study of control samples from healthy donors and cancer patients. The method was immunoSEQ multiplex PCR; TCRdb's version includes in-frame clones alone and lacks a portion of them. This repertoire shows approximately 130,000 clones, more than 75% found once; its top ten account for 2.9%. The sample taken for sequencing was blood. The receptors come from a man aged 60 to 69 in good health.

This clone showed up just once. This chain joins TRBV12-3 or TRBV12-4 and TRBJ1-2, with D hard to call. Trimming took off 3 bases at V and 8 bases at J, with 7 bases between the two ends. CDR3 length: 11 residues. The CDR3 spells CASSLSSGYTF. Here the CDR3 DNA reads TGTGCCAGCAGTTTGTCGTCCGGCTACACCTTC.

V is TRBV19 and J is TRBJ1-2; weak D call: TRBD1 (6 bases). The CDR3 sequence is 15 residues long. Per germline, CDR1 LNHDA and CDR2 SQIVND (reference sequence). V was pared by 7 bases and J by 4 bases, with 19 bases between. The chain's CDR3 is CASTDGQILPYGYTF. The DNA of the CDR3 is TGTGCCAGTACCGACGGACAGATTTTACCCTATGGCTACACCTTC.

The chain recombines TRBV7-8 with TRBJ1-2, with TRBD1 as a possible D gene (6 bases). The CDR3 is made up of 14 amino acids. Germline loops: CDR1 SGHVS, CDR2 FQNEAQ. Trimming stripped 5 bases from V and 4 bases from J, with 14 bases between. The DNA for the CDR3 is TGTGCCAGCAGCGAAGAGGGGGGCCCCTATGGCTACACCTTC. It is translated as CASSEEGGPYGYTF.

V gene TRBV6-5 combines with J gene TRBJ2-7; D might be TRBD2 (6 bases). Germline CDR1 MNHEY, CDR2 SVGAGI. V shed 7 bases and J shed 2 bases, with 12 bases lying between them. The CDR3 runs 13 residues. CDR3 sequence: CASTGRMTYEQYF. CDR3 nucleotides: TGTGCCAGCACTGGGAGGATGACCTACGAGCAGTACTTC.

The CDR3 DNA is TGTGCCAGCAGCCAAGATCCGACAGGGTTGACAAACACCATATATTTT. Translation gives CASSQDPTGLTNTIYF. This sequence joins TRBV3-1 (or the pseudogene TRBV3-2) and TRBJ1-3, with 7 bases lining up with TRBD1. The J segment lost 6 bases and the V segment lost 0 bases, leaving 8 bases of the junction unmatched. Germline CDR1 reads LGHDT; CDR2 reads YNNKEL (reference sequence). The CDR3 length is 16 residues.

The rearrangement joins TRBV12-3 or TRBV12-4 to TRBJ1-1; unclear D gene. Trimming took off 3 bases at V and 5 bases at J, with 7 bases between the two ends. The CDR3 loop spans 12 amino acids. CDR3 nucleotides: TGTGCCAGCAGTTTGCCGTTAACTGAAGCTTTCTTT. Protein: CASSLPLTEAFF.

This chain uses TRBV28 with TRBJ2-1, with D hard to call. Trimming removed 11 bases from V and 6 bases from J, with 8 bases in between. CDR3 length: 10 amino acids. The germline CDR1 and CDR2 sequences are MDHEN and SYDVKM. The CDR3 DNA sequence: TGTGCCGTAGGGTTCAATGAGCAGTTCTTC. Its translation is CAVGFNEQFF.

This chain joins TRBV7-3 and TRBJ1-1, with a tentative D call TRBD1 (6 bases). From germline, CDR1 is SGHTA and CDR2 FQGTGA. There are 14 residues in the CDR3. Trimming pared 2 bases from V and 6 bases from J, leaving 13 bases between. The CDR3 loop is CASSLSPGDAEAFF. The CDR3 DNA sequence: TGTGCCAGCAGCTTATCCCCAGGGGACGCTGAAGCTTTCTTT.

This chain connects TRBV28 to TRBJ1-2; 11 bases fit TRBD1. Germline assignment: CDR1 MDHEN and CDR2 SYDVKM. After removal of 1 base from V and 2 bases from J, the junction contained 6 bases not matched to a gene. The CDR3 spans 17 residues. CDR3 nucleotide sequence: TGTGCCAGCAGTTTATCCAGGGGGACAGGGGGGAACTATGGCTACACCTTC. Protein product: CASSLSRGTGGNYGYTF.

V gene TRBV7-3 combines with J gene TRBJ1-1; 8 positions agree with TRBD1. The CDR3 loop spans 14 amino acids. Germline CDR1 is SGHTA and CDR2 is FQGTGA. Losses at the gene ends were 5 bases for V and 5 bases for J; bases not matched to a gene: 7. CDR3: CASSTGQGGTEAFF. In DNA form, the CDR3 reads TGTGCCAGCAGCACCGGACAGGGAGGGACTGAAGCTTTCTTT.

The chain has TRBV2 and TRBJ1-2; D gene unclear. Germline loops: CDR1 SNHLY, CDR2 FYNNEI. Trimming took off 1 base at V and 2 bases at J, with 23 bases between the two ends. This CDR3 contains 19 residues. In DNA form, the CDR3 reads TGTGCCAGCAGTGAAGGGGGAGGAGAGGCGCGTAATCGCAACTATGGCTACACCTTC. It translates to CASSEGGGEARNRNYGYTF.

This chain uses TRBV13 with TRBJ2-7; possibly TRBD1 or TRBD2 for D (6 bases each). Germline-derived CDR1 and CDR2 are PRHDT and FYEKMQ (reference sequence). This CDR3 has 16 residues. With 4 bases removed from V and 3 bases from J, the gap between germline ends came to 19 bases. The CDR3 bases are TGTGCCAGCAGCTCCGCGGTAGGGGGGACATACTACGAGCAGTACTTC. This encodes CASSSAVGGTYYEQYF.

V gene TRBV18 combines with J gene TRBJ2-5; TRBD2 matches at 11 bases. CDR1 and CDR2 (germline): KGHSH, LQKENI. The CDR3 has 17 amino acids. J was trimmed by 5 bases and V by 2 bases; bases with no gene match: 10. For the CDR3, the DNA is TGTGCCAGCTCACCAAGGATGGCTAGCGGGGGGAAGGAGACCCAGTACTTC. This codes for CASSPRMASGGKETQYF.

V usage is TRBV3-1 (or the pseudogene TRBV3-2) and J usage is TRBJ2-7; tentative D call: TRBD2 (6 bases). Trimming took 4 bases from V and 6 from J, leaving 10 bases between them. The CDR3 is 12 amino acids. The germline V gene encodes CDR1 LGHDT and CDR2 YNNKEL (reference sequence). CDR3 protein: CASSPGGVEQYF. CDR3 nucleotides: TGTGCCAGCAGCCCCGGGGGTGTCGAGCAGTACTTC.

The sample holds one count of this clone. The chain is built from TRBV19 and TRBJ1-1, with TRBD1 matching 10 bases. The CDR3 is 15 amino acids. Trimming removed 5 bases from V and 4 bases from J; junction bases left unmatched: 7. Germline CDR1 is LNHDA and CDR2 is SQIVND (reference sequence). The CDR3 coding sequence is TGTGCCAGTAGTTTAACGACAGGGGGCTTCACTGAAGCTTTCTTT. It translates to CASSLTTGGFTEAFF. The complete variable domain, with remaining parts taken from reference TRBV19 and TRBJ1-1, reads DGGITQSPKYLFRKEGQNVTLSCEQNLNHDAMYWYRQDPGQGLRLIYYSQIVNDFQKGDIAEGYSVSREKKESFPLTVTSAQKNPTAFYLCASSLTTGGFTEAFFGQGTRLTVV.

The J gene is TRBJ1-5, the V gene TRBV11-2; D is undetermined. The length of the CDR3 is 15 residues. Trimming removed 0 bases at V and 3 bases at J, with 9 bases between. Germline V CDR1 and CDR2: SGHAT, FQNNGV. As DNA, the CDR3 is TGTGCCAGCAGCTTAGAAAACGCCCCCAATCAGCCCCAGCATTTT. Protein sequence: CASSLENAPNQPQHF.

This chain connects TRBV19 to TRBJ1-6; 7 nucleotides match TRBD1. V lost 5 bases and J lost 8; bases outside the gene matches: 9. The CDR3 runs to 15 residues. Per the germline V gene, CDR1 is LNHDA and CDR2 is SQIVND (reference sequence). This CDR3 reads CASSGTGVAYSPLHF. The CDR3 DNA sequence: TGTGCCAGTAGTGGAACAGGGGTTGCGTATTCACCCCTCCACTTT.

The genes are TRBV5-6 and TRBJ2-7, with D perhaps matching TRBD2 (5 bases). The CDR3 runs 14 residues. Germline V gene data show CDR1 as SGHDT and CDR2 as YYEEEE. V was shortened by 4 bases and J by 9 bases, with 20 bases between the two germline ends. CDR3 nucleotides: TGTGCCAGCAGCCCACCGGGTCTCCCTCGGGGGCAGTACTTC. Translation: CASSPPGLPRGQYF.

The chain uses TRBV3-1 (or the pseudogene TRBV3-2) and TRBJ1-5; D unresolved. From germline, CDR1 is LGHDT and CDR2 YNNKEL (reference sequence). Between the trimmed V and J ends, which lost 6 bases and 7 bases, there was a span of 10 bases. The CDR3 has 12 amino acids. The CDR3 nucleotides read TGTGCCAGCAGTCACCCGGGACAGCCCCAGCATTTT. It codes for CASSHPGQPQHF.

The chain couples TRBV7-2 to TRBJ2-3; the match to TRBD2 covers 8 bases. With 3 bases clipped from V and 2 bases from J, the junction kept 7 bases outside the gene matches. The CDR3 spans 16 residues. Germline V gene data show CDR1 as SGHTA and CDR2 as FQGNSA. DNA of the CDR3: TGTGCCAGCAGCTTCCGCCTAGCGGGCTTCACAGATACGCAGTATTTT. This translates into CASSFRLAGFTDTQYF.

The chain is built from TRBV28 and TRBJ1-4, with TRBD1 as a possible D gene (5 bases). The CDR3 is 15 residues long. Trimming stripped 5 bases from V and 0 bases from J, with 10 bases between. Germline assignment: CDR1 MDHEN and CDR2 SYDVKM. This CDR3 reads CASSLDSSTNEKLFF. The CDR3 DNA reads TGTGCCAGCAGTCTTGACAGTTCAACTAATGAAAAACTGTTTTTT.

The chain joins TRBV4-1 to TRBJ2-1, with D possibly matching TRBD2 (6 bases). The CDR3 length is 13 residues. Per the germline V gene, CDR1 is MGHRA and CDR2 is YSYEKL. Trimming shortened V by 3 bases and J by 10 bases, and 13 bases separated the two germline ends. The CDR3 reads CASSHPGVGEQFF. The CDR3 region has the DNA TGCGCCAGCAGCCATCCGGGGGTTGGCGAGCAGTTCTTC.

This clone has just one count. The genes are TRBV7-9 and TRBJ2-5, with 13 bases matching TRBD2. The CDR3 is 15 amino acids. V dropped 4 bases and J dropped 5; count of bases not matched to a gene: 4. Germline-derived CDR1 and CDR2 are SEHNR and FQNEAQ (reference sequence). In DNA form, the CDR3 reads TGTGCCAGCAGCTCGGGGACTAGCGGGGTTGAGACCCAGTACTTC. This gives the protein CASSSGTSGVETQYF.

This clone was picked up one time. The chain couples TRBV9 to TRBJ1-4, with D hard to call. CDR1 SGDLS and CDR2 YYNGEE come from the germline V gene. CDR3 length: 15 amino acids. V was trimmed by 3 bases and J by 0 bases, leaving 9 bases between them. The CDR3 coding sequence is TGTGCCAGCAGCGGTAACACCGCAACTAATGAAAAACTGTTTTTT. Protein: CASSGNTATNEKLFF.

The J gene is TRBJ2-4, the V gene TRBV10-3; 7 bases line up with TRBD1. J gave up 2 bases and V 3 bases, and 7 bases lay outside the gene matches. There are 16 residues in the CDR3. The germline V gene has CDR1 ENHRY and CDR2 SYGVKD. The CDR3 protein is CAISDEGGLSKNIQYF. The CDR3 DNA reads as TGTGCCATCAGTGATGAAGGGGGCTTATCCAAAAACATTCAGTACTTC.

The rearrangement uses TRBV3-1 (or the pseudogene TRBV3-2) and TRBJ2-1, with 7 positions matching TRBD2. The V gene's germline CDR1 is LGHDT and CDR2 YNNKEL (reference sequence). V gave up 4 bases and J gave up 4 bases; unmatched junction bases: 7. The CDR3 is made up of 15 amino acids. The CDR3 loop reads CASSLQVGGYNEQFF. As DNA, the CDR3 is TGTGCCAGCAGCCTCCAAGTCGGGGGGTACAATGAGCAGTTCTTC.

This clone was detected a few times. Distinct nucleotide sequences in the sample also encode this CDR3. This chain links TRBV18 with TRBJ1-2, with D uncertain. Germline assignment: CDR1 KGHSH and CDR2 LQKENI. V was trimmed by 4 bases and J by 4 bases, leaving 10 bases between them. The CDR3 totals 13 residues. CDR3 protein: CASSLSSGYGYTF. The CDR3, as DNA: TGTGCCAGCTCACTAAGCTCCGGCTATGGCTACACCTTC.

The CDR3 sequence: CAISDNRHGYTF. The CDR3 coding sequence is TGTGCCATCAGTGATAATAGGCATGGCTACACCTTC. V is TRBV10-3 and J is TRBJ1-2; no clear D gene. This CDR3 has 12 amino acids. V gave up 3 bases and J gave up 6 bases, with 8 bases separating them. Germline V gene lookup returns CDR1 ENHRY and CDR2 SYGVKD.

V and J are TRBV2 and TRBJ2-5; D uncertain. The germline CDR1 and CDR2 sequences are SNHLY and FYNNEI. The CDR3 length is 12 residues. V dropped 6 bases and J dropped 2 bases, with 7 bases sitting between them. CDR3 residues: CASRELQETQYF. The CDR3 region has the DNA TGTGCCAGCAGGGAGCTGCAAGAGACCCAGTACTTC.

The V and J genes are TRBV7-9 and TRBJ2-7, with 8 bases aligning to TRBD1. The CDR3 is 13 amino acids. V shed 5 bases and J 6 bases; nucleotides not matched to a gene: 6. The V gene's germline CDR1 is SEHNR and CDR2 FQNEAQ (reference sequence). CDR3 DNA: TGTGCCAGCAGCCGACAGGGGACGGGCGAGCAGTACTTC. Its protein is CASSRQGTGEQYF.